Below are 26 T cell receptor beta chains sequenced from a single sample in a study of Ad26.COV2.S vaccination and SARS-CoV-2 variants. Regarding treatment: over 15 received Ad26.COV2.S at low or high dose, single or two shots; 5 received placebo; per-sample allocation not given. After the first vaccine or placebo injection, samples were drawn on day 63. Method: immunoSEQ multiplex PCR; TCRdb's copy keeps in-frame clones and lacks some. The profile covers approximately 460,000 clones, with about nine tenths appearing a single time and over 1.5% taken by the ten largest. Here the sequenced sample was peripheral blood, taken in a trial of Ad26.COV2.S vaccine versus placebo. These receptors were taken from a person between 18 and 65 years old who received the Ad26.COV2.S COVID-19 vaccine or a placebo.

The J gene is TRBJ1-1, the V gene TRBV4-1, with D possibly matching TRBD1 (5 bases). In germline, CDR1 is MGHRA, CDR2 YSYEKL. V was shortened by 1 base and J by 6 bases, with 9 bases between the two germline ends. This CDR3 has 13 amino acids. Here the CDR3 DNA reads TGCGCCAGCAGCCAAGGCCGGGACCCTGAAGCTTTCTTT. This sequence encodes CASSQGRDPEAFF.

The chain carries TRBV2 and TRBJ2-2, with 10 bases that match TRBD2. J gave up 5 bases and V 6 bases, and 6 bases lay outside the gene matches. Looked up from germline, CDR1 is SNHLY and CDR2 is FYNNEI. This CDR3 is 15 amino acids long. Written as DNA, the CDR3 is TGTGCCAGCAGGGTAGCGGGAGGTGTAACCGGGGAGCTGTTTTTT. Translating it yields CASRVAGGVTGELFF.

This chain uses TRBV27 with TRBJ1-5, with 8 positions matching TRBD1. CDR1 MNHEY and CDR2 SMNVEV come from the germline V gene (reference sequence). V was clipped by 4 bases and J by 7 bases; unmatched bases: 6. This CDR3 has 14 amino acids. The CDR3 nucleotides are TGTGCCAGCAGTTCCGGACAGGGCAGGCAGCCCCAGCATTTT. Translated, it gives CASSSGQGRQPQHF.

The chain recombines TRBV7-8 with TRBJ2-7; D remains unclear. CDR3 length: 13 residues. V dropped 1 base and J dropped 4 bases, with 8 bases sitting between them. Per germline, CDR1 SGHVS and CDR2 FQNEAQ. This CDR3 reads CASSLEVAYEQYF. The CDR3 DNA is TGTGCCAGCAGCTTAGAAGTTGCGTACGAGCAGTACTTC.

The chain uses TRBV15 and TRBJ2-5; TRBD2 is a possible D gene (5 bases). Deletions cut 6 bases from V and 5 bases from J, with 22 bases between. The CDR3 contains 16 residues. Per germline, CDR1 LNHNV and CDR2 YYDKDF (reference sequence). In DNA, the CDR3 is TGTGCCACCAGAGACGGCTCCAAGCGCAGCGGTGAGACCCAGTACTTC. Encoded protein: CATRDGSKRSGETQYF.

The V call is TRBV10-3, the J call TRBJ2-7, with D maybe TRBD2 (5 bases). Germline assignment: CDR1 ENHRY and CDR2 SYGVKD. Trimming removed 10 bases at V and 3 bases at J, with 28 bases between. The CDR3 is 17 amino acids. DNA of the CDR3: TGTGCCACCCCCGTGAATCCACTCGCGGGCTCGAGCTACGAGCAGTACTTC. Its translation: CATPVNPLAGSSYEQYF.

The chain recombines TRBV27 with TRBJ2-1, with 11 bases identical to TRBD2. Per the germline V gene, CDR1 is MNHEY and CDR2 is SMNVEV (reference sequence). This CDR3 spans 16 amino acids. The V gene end was trimmed by 3 bases and the J gene end by 4 bases; junction bases not matched to a gene: 5. CDR3 nucleotide sequence: TGTGCCAGCAGTTTGGATGGGACTAGCGGATACAATGAGCAGTTCTTC. It is translated as CASSLDGTSGYNEQFF.

This clone was counted once. V is TRBV7-8 and J is TRBJ1-1; D remains ambiguous. Trimming cost V 1 base and J 7 bases, with 4 bases left between them. The CDR3 runs 11 residues. Germline CDR1 and CDR2: SGHVS and FQNEAQ. This CDR3 reads CASSLGGEAFF. CDR3 bases: TGTGCCAGCAGCTTAGGTGGTGAAGCTTTCTTT.

This clone was counted between two and nine times. The chain has TRBV7-8 and TRBJ1-1, with D possibly matching TRBD1 (6 bases). The CDR3 covers 16 residues. V was clipped by 2 bases and J by 2 bases, with 15 bases between them. CDR1 and CDR2 from the germline V gene are SGHVS and FQNEAQ. CDR3 amino acids: CASSLTFGGANTEAFF. CDR3 DNA: TGTGCCAGCAGCTTAACTTTCGGGGGCGCCAACACTGAAGCTTTCTTT.

On this clone itself: One end of the junction does not line up with germline, which may come from a read error. This chain links TRBV5-4 with TRBJ2-7; D possibly corresponds to TRBD2 (5 bases). Germline values: CDR1 SGHNT, CDR2 YYREEE (reference sequence). CDR3 length: 15 residues. The CDR3 DNA is TGTGCCTGCAGCCCTGTACCGGGGTCCTCCTACGAGCAGTACTTC. It yields the protein CACSPVPGSSYEQYF.

This chain uses TRBV19 with TRBJ2-5; no clear D gene. The CDR3 spans 15 residues. Trimming left V 5 bases short and J 3 bases short, with 16 bases between. Germline lookup yields CDR1 LNHDA and CDR2 SQIVND (reference sequence). CDR3 in DNA: TGTGCCAGTAGTGTTGCCCGGACGGCCGAAGAGACCCAGTACTTC. Amino acids: CASSVARTAEETQYF.

This clone was counted once. The chain employs TRBV5-8 and TRBJ1-3; tentatively, D is TRBD1 (5 bases). The V gene's germline CDR1 is SGHTS and CDR2 YDEGEE. The V end was cut by 3 bases, the J end by 0 bases, with 10 bases between. This CDR3 spans 15 amino acids. CDR3: CASSSTAISGNTIYF. The CDR3 DNA reads as TGTGCCAGCAGCTCGACAGCCATCTCTGGAAACACCATATATTTT.

The chain's CDR3 is CSVQGANYGYTF. In nucleotides, the CDR3 is TGCAGCGTTCAGGGGGCGAACTATGGCTACACCTTC. The chain combines TRBV29-1 with TRBJ1-2; 8 nucleotides line up with TRBD1. Germline values: CDR1 SQVTM, CDR2 ANQGSEA. V shed 5 bases and J 2 bases; nucleotides not matched to a gene: 1. CDR3 length equals 12 residues.

This sequence joins TRBV7-9 and TRBJ1-1; D unclear. Trimming removed 4 bases at V and 3 bases at J, with 6 bases between. This CDR3 region has 12 residues. Germline values: CDR1 SEHNR, CDR2 FQNEAQ (reference sequence). In nucleotides, the CDR3 is TGTGCCAGCAGCTATCAATACACTGAAGCTTTCTTT. Encoded protein: CASSYQYTEAFF.

The chain couples TRBV27 to TRBJ2-1; unclear D gene. The CDR3 is 12 residues long. CDR1 MNHEY and CDR2 SMNVEV come from the germline V gene (reference sequence). The germline V and J ends were trimmed by 5 bases and 5 bases, with 7 bases remaining between them. Here the CDR3 reads CASSPGNNEQFF. CDR3 nucleotide sequence: TGTGCCAGCAGTCCCGGAAACAATGAGCAGTTCTTC.

In DNA, the CDR3 is TGTGCCAGCGCGCCGGGCGGGAGCTCCTACAATGAGCAGTTCTTC. This gives the protein CASAPGGSSYNEQFF. The rearrangement uses TRBV7-3 and TRBJ2-1, with 7 nucleotides matching TRBD2. V was clipped by 8 bases and J by 0 bases; unmatched bases: 7. Germline values: CDR1 SGHTA, CDR2 FQGTGA. The CDR3 covers 15 residues.

This clone was counted once. This sequence joins TRBV2 and TRBJ1-6, with 7 bases lining up with TRBD1. V was pared by 4 bases and J by 6 bases, with 9 bases of the junction left unmatched. Germline V gives CDR1 SNHLY, CDR2 FYNNEI. This CDR3 has 16 amino acids. The CDR3: CASSGYRQGINSPLHF. In DNA form, the CDR3 reads TGTGCCAGCAGTGGATATAGACAGGGAATTAATTCACCCCTCCACTTT.

The rearrangement uses TRBV6-4 and TRBJ2-1; 9 nucleotides agree with TRBD2. V lost 2 bases, J lost 7 bases, and 6 bases stayed unmatched. Per germline, CDR1 MRHNA and CDR2 SNTAGT. The CDR3 is made up of 15 amino acids. The CDR3 region is CASSDGAGGKNEQFF. CDR3 nucleotides: TGTGCCAGCAGTGACGGTGCGGGAGGGAAAAATGAGCAGTTCTTC.

In this sample, this clone turned up a few times. Other nucleotide sequences in the sample specify the same CDR3. The chain couples TRBV5-1 to TRBJ1-6; a possible D gene is TRBD1 (6 bases). CDR1 is SGHRS and CDR2 is YFSETQ in the germline V gene. The CDR3 extends over 14 amino acids. The V end lost 2 bases, the J end lost 10 bases, and 13 bases lay between the germline ends. CDR3 region: CASSLGQGRSPLHF. DNA for the CDR3: TGCGCCAGCAGCTTAGGGCAGGGGCGCTCACCCCTCCACTTT.

The chain couples TRBV7-6 to TRBJ1-4, with a possible D match to TRBD1 (5 bases). The CDR3 extends over 16 amino acids. In germline, CDR1 is SGHVS, CDR2 FNYEAQ. V lost 2 bases, J lost 5 bases, and 15 bases lay in between. Written as DNA, the CDR3 is TGTGCCAGCAGCTTACATGGGGGACGGATAAATGAAAAACTGTTTTTT. This gives the protein CASSLHGGRINEKLFF.

V and J are TRBV5-5 and TRBJ2-1; no clear D gene. Germline values: CDR1 SGHKS, CDR2 YYEKEE (reference sequence). The V gene lost 0 bases and the J gene lost 6 bases, with 13 bases spanning the gap. CDR3 length: 15 residues. CDR3 in amino acids: CASSLAPGTRNEQFF. CDR3 coding DNA: TGTGCCAGCAGCTTGGCCCCCGGTACACGCAATGAGCAGTTCTTC.

The J gene is TRBJ2-3, the V gene TRBV21-1. TRBV21-1 is recorded as a pseudogene. The CDR3 loop spans 15 amino acids. CDR3 coding DNA: TGTGCCAGCAGCAAAGGCATCCCCCCCACAGATACGCAGTATTTT. This sequence encodes CASSKGIPPTDTQYF.

This clone was seen more than once but under ten times. The CDR3 coding sequence is TGTGCCAGCCGTCGGGACAGGGGGGATAGTTCACCCCTCCACTTT. Encoded protein: CASRRDRGDSSPLHF. The rearrangement uses TRBV6-6 and TRBJ1-6; 11 nucleotides agree with TRBD1. CDR3 size: 15 residues. V shed 8 bases and J 9 bases; nucleotides not matched to a gene: 9. Germline assignment: CDR1 MNHNY and CDR2 SVGAGI (reference sequence).

This chain uses TRBV4-1 with TRBJ1-2; unclear D gene. V was shortened by 0 bases and J by 8 bases, with 16 bases between the two germline ends. Per the germline V gene, CDR1 is MGHRA and CDR2 is YSYEKL. The CDR3 is 15 residues long. The CDR3 loop reads CASSQDSSQMRGYTF. The CDR3 coding sequence is TGCGCCAGCAGCCAAGATTCAAGTCAAATGAGAGGCTACACCTTC.

This chain connects TRBV4-1 to TRBJ2-3; D is possibly TRBD2 (6 bases). Germline values: CDR1 MGHRA, CDR2 YSYEKL. This CDR3 comprises 18 residues. V was shortened by 1 base and J by 5 bases, with 22 bases between the two germline ends. The CDR3 coding sequence is TGCGCCAGCAGCCAAGTTTATGGGGGAGGATTGTCGAAAGATACGCAGTATTTT. Encoded protein: CASSQVYGGGLSKDTQYF.

The rearrangement joins TRBV6-5 to TRBJ2-7; D not resolved. V lost 0 bases and J lost 2, with 11 bases in between. The CDR3 has 15 amino acids. The germline gives CDR1 MNHEY, CDR2 SVGAGI. The CDR3 DNA reads as TGTGCCAGCAGTTACTCGTCAGGAACTACCTACGAGCAGTACTTC. As protein: CASSYSSGTTYEQYF.